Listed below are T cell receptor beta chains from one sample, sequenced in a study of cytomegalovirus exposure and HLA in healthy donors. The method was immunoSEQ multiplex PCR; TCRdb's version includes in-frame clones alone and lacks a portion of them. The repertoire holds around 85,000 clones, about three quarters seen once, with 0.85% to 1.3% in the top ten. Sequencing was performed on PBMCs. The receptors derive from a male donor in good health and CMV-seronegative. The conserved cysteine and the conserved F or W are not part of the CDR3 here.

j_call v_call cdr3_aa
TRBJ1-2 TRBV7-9 ASSKGLGADGYT
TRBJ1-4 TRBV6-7 ASSSPGGTEDEKLF
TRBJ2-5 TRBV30 AWSLDRTQETQY
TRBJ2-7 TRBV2 ACPGISSYEQY
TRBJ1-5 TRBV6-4 ASSEHGNQPQH
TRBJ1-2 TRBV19 ASRGEPVLDGYT
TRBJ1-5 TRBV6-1 ASTVSNQPQH
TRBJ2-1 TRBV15 ATSRGRGGGPWNEQF
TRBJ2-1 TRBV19 ASSIRGKGQRNEQF
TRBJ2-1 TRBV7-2 ASSLHKDRDEQF
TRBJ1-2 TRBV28 ASSTTGVRDYGYT
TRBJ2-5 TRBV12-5 ASGLDRTGKETQY
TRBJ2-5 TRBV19 ASSIQGADETQY
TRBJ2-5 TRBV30 AWSPGLRETQY
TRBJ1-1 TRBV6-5 ASSRFNTEAF
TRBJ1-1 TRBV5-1 ASSSDSTEAF
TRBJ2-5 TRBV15 ATSRRGGTGTSGQETQY
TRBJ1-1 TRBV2 ASHRDGLEAF
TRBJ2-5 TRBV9 ASSPGAGGVGETQY
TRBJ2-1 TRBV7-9 ASSLEGAGTSLF
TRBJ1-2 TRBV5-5 ASSWDRAGAYGYT
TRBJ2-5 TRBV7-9 ASSLLRREETQY
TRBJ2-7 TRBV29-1 SVSPTGAYEQY
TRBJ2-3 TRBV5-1 ASSLASSVQY
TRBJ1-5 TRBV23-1 ASSHLFRTEDFNQPQH
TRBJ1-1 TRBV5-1 ASSRLGEAAF
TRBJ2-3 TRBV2 ATQLDTQY
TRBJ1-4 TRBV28 ASRDSLGGEKLF
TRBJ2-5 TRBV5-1 ASSLEAEETQY
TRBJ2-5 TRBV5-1 ASTLGARQGRLNQETQY
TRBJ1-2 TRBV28 ASTLGHGYT
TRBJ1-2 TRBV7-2 ASSLASTGGYGYP
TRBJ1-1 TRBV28 ASNLQQLNTEAF
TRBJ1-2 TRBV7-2 ASSLDRSYGYT
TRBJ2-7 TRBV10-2 ASSEVTYEQY
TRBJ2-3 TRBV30 AWSSMTGTDTQY
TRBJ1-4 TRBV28 ASSLQAYNEKLF
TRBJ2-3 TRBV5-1 ASSLDAATDTQY
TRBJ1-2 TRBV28 ASIPGGYDYGYT
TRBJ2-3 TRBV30 AWSQKGTVFTDTQY
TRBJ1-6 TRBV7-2 ASSLEAGVSSPLH
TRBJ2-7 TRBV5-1 ASSSSGLRGEQY